A selection of T cell receptor beta chains follows, all from one sample in a study of early T cells in non-severe SARS-CoV-2 infection. TCRdb reanalysed the 5' RACE reads using MiXCR and keeps one entry per CDR3 protein. The sample lists some 56,000 distinct CDR3 sequences; roughly 16% were seen once. The sequencing used whole blood, collected at baseline. The source is an adult who was a healthcare worker with PCR-confirmed SARS-CoV-2 infection or an uninfected control (not recorded which). CDR3s include the opening cysteine and the closing phenylalanine or tryptophan. Fields, in order: CDR3 length, V gene, CDR3 protein.

CDR3 length: 18; V gene: TRBV7-6; CDR3 protein: CASSLRRPPGQGRIEQYF
CDR3 length: 15; V gene: TRBV4-1; CDR3 protein: CASSQEPLESNEQFF
CDR3 length: 14; V gene: TRBV20-1; CDR3 protein: CSAKGLAGTDTQYF
CDR3 length: 11; V gene: TRBV20-1; CDR3 protein: CSARRNTEAFF
CDR3 length: 15; V gene: TRBV28; CDR3 protein: CASRQGTSGYGEQFF
CDR3 length: 13; V gene: TRBV13; CDR3 protein: CASSFLTENIQYF
CDR3 length: 15; V gene: TRBV5-4; CDR3 protein: CASSSSRDGPYEQYF
CDR3 length: 14; V gene: TRBV12-3/TRBV12-4; CDR3 protein: CASSHGPPDNIQYF
CDR3 length: 15; V gene: TRBV12-5; CDR3 protein: CASAFTGGLRNEQFF
CDR3 length: 16; V gene: TRBV13; CDR3 protein: CASSLSGGPSYNEQFF
CDR3 length: 16; V gene: TRBV27; CDR3 protein: CASSFRDFAGANVLTF
CDR3 length: 16; V gene: TRBV11-2; CDR3 protein: CASSLDLRASNTEAFF
CDR3 length: 18; V gene: TRBV3-1; CDR3 protein: CASSQALAGGLSADEQFF
CDR3 length: 14; V gene: TRBV4-1; CDR3 protein: CASSSGLSTEKLFF
CDR3 length: 17; V gene: TRBV28; CDR3 protein: CASRESGDRRANYGYTF
CDR3 length: 13; V gene: TRBV20-1; CDR3 protein: CSVAHRGNYEQYF
CDR3 length: 17; V gene: TRBV6-5; CDR3 protein: CASSYGAFSLSATEQYF
CDR3 length: 15; V gene: TRBV7-2; CDR3 protein: CASSLTGGQPYEQYF
CDR3 length: 13; V gene: TRBV11-2; CDR3 protein: CASSPSLAVTQYF
CDR3 length: 13; V gene: TRBV5-5; CDR3 protein: CASSPSSYNEQFF
CDR3 length: 14; V gene: TRBV9; CDR3 protein: CASSVDGVYTEAFF
CDR3 length: 15; V gene: TRBV20-1; CDR3 protein: CSASRGDPNTGELFF
CDR3 length: 20; V gene: TRBV2; CDR3 protein: CASSEPAGGELHLKYNEQFF
CDR3 length: 17; V gene: TRBV20-1; CDR3 protein: CSARGLAGSHTVDTQYF
CDR3 length: 17; V gene: TRBV28; CDR3 protein: CVSSLLNSAGVEETQYF
CDR3 length: 13; V gene: TRBV18; CDR3 protein: CASSQGTGYGYTF
CDR3 length: 15; V gene: TRBV28; CDR3 protein: CASSPGGDRTDTQYF
CDR3 length: 14; V gene: TRBV2; CDR3 protein: CASSEPKMNTEAFF
CDR3 length: 17; V gene: TRBV7-6; CDR3 protein: CASSYLPGQLSSYEQYF
CDR3 length: 13; V gene: TRBV29-1; CDR3 protein: CSVEVGATKKQFF
CDR3 length: 14; V gene: TRBV20-1; CDR3 protein: CSARALSGANVLTF
CDR3 length: 15; V gene: TRBV7-6; CDR3 protein: CASSFGPSSYNEQFF
CDR3 length: 21; V gene: TRBV10-2; CDR3 protein: CASSESRSTLAHPIDTGELFF
CDR3 length: 16; V gene: TRBV11-2; CDR3 protein: CASSLGPAGNYNEQFF
CDR3 length: 16; V gene: TRBV6-6; CDR3 protein: CASRTSGRAGTETQYF
CDR3 length: 14; V gene: TRBV5-4; CDR3 protein: CASSRSEEQETQYF
CDR3 length: 14; V gene: TRBV10-2; CDR3 protein: CASSDWDYSYEQYF
CDR3 length: 15; V gene: TRBV7-9; CDR3 protein: CASSLASGDYNEQFF
CDR3 length: 13; V gene: TRBV7-9; CDR3 protein: CASSQQGTNGYTF
CDR3 length: 13; V gene: TRBV27; CDR3 protein: CASMGPVGSEAFF
CDR3 length: 14; V gene: TRBV20-1; CDR3 protein: CSAPDVGGSYEQYF
CDR3 length: 11; V gene: TRBV6-5; CDR3 protein: CASTKSGAQYF